Listed here are 10 T cell receptor beta chains from one sample, sequenced in a study of T cells in Graves' hyperthyroidism and ophthalmopathy. The TCR beta CDR3 regions underwent amplification using RNA transcripts as the source. The study used the HTBI primer set for a first-round RT-PCR of the TCR CDR3. TCRdb reprocessed the multiplex PCR reads via MiXCR and lists one record per CDR3 protein. The data hold approximately 210,000 distinct CDR3 sequences, with 17% observed a single time. Sequenced material: blood. The receptors were gathered from a man aged 50 to 60 with Graves' hyperthyroidism.

This clonotype has a count of ten or more. This chain links TRBV20-1 with TRBJ2-1; 7 nucleotides line up with TRBD2. After removal of 2 bases from V and 3 bases from J, the junction contained 4 bases not matched to a gene. This CDR3 is built from 14 residues. Germline assignment: CDR1 DFQATT and CDR2 SNEGSKA (reference sequence). The CDR3 bases are TGCAGTGCTAGAAGGGCGGGGGACTACAATGAGCAGTTCTTC. It yields the protein CSARRAGDYNEQFF.

The rearrangement uses TRBV20-1 and TRBJ2-5, with D hard to call. This CDR3 spans 10 amino acids. Germline CDR1 is DFQATT and CDR2 is SNEGSKA (reference sequence). CDR3 loop: CSVPRETQYF. The CDR3, as DNA: TGCAGCGTTCCCAGGGAGACCCAGTACTTC.

The genes are TRBV4-1 and TRBJ1-3; the D gene is possibly TRBD1 (5 bases). The CDR3 length is 17 residues. From germline, CDR1 is MGHRA and CDR2 YSYEKL. Trimming cost V 1 base and J 0 bases, with 13 bases left between them. The CDR3 nucleotides read TGCGCCAGCAGCCAAGTAACGTCAGGGCTCTCTGGAAACACCATATATTTT. This gives the protein CASSQVTSGLSGNTIYF.

This clonotype was recorded at least ten times. This sequence joins TRBV20-1 and TRBJ2-7, with D perhaps matching TRBD2 (5 bases). V lost 1 base and J lost 4, with 5 bases in between. Germline V lookup: CDR1 DFQATT, CDR2 SNEGSKA (reference sequence). The CDR3 has 11 amino acids. Here the CDR3 DNA reads TGCAGTGCTAGAGGCGGGTACGAGCAGTACTTC. Translated: CSARGGYEQYF.

In its sample, this clonotype was seen a few times. The J gene is TRBJ2-5, the V gene TRBV5-1; 12 bases map to TRBD2. CDR3 size: 16 residues. Losses at the gene ends were 0 bases for V and 5 bases for J; bases not matched to a gene: 5. CDR1 is SGHRS and CDR2 is YFSETQ in the germline V gene. The chain's CDR3 is CASSLGVTSGSETQYF. Here the CDR3 DNA reads TGCGCCAGCAGCTTGGGGGTGACTAGCGGGAGTGAGACCCAGTACTTC.

The table lists this clonotype with many counts. One junction end does not reproduce the germline sequence, and a read error may be involved. The chain couples TRBV7-9 to TRBJ2-2; perhaps TRBD2 as D (5 bases). The CDR3 runs 13 residues. From germline, CDR1 is SEHNR and CDR2 FQNEAQ (reference sequence). DNA of the CDR3: TGTGCCAGCAGCCCGGGGAACCCCGGGGAGCTGTTTTTT. This translates into CASSPGNPGELFF.

The sample holds a few counts of this clonotype. A read error is possible here, since a much larger clone lies one base away. The V gene is TRBV11-2, the J gene TRBJ2-1, with 8 bases fitting TRBD2. Germline assignment: CDR1 SGHAT and CDR2 FQNNGV. The CDR3 sequence is 16 residues long. The CDR3 DNA reads as TGTGCCAGCAGCTTAGGAGCGGGAGCCTCCCACAATGAGCAGTTCTTC. Its protein is CASSLGAGASHNEQFF.

This rearrangement joins TRBV28 to TRBJ2-3; 13 nucleotides agree with TRBD2. This CDR3 is 16 amino acids long. V shed 4 bases and J 9 bases; nucleotides not matched to a gene: 10. CDR1 is MDHEN and CDR2 is SYDVKM in the germline V gene. As DNA, the CDR3 is TGTGCCAGCAGTTCGCTACTAGCGGGAGGGCGGGCAACGCAGTATTTT. Amino acids: CASSSLLAGGRATQYF.

This clonotype was counted many times. The chain couples TRBV7-8 to TRBJ2-1; the match to TRBD2 covers 10 bases. The junction had 13 bases not matched to a gene; V was cut back by 3 bases and J by 14 bases. Germline V lookup: CDR1 SGHVS, CDR2 FQNEAQ. This CDR3 has 15 residues. The CDR3 reads CASSFTPSGSPSEFF. In nucleotides, the CDR3 is TGTGCCAGCAGCTTCACCCCTAGCGGGAGTCCCAGTGAGTTCTTC.

In its sample, this clonotype was seen once. The V and J genes are TRBV6-2 or TRBV6-3 and TRBJ2-4, with D uncertain. The CDR3 is made up of 16 amino acids. Trimming took 11 bases from V and 0 from J, leaving 20 bases between them. CDR1 is MNHEY, CDR2 SVGEGT, per germline. The CDR3 nucleotides are TGTGCCTCAGCAGTTACGGCGGTATTAGCCAAAAACATTCAGTACTTC. Translated: CASAVTAVLAKNIQYF.